The 19 T cell receptor beta chains below were found in one sample sequenced in a study of T-cell memory formation after mild COVID-19. One entry per CDR3 protein results from TCRdb running MiXCR on the 5' RACE reads. The sample lists about 150,000 distinct CDR3 sequences; about 19% were seen once. The sequenced material came from PBMCs or a T cell subset sorted from them (not recorded which). The receptors originated from an adult woman who had mild COVID-19 (a few samples of this study predate the infection). Cell type and time point are not known.

In its sample, this clonotype was seen a few times. The chain combines TRBV5-1 with TRBJ2-5; D gene uncertain. CDR3 size: 11 residues. V was clipped by 5 bases and J by 2 bases, with 4 bases between them. Germline CDR1 is SGHRS and CDR2 is YFSETQ. The CDR3 protein is CASRRQETQYF. The DNA for the CDR3 is TGCGCCAGCAGAAGACAAGAGACCCAGTACTTC.

This clonotype came up a few times. The chain joins TRBV12-3 or TRBV12-4 to TRBJ1-2; no clear D gene. Trimming took 1 base from V and 11 from J, leaving 14 bases between them. CDR3 length: 13 amino acids. The CDR3 spells CASSLGPPVSYTF. The CDR3 DNA reads as TGTGCCAGCAGTTTAGGGCCCCCAGTCTCTTACACCTTC.

The rearrangement uses TRBV12-3 or TRBV12-4 and TRBJ2-7; TRBD1 aligns across 9 bases. This CDR3 has 15 residues. The J segment lost 6 bases and the V segment lost 2 bases, leaving 8 bases of the junction unmatched. The DNA for the CDR3 is TGTGCCAGCAGTTTAAGGAACAGGGGGCTCTCCGAGCAGTACTTC. Its protein product is CASSLRNRGLSEQYF.

The chain links TRBV12-3 or TRBV12-4 to TRBJ1-4; D might be TRBD1 (5 bases). The CDR3 length is 14 residues. Trimming removed 8 bases from V and 8 bases from J, with 18 bases in between. The CDR3 spells CASVASGSGEKLFF. CDR3 in DNA: TGTGCCAGCGTAGCCTCAGGGTCAGGGGAAAAACTGTTTTTT.

The genes are TRBV12-3 or TRBV12-4 and TRBJ2-7, with 9 bases that match TRBD1. This CDR3 contains 15 residues. With V trimmed by 1 base and J by 2 bases, 3 bases remained unmatched. CDR3 sequence (DNA): TGTGCCAGCAGTTTAGGGGGGACAGGGACCTACGAGCAGTACTTC. Residues: CASSLGGTGTYEQYF.

V is TRBV29-1 and J is TRBJ2-7; D perhaps matches TRBD1 (6 bases). In germline, CDR1 is SQVTM, CDR2 ANQGSEA. Trimming stripped 4 bases from V and 3 bases from J, with 13 bases between. The CDR3 contains 13 residues. Written as DNA, the CDR3 is TGCAGCGTTGCTGAGGGGACAAACTACGAGCAGTACTTC. Encoded protein: CSVAEGTNYEQYF.

This clonotype showed up just a few times. The genes are TRBV3-1 and TRBJ2-7; D unclear. Trimming stripped 1 base from V and 5 bases from J, with 9 bases between. The CDR3 is 13 residues long. The germline gives CDR1 LGHDT, CDR2 YNNKEL (reference sequence). CDR3 protein: CASSQGQPHEQYF. Written as DNA, the CDR3 is TGTGCCAGCAGCCAAGGCCAGCCCCACGAGCAGTACTTC.

V usage is TRBV9 and J usage is TRBJ1-1, with D possibly matching TRBD1 (6 bases). Per the germline V gene, CDR1 is SGDLS and CDR2 is YYNGEE. The V gene lost 3 bases and the J gene lost 5 bases, with 17 bases spanning the gap. The CDR3 loop spans 15 amino acids. CDR3 region: CASSGAQGERTEAFF. CDR3 DNA: TGTGCCAGCAGCGGTGCACAGGGTGAAAGGACTGAAGCTTTCTTT.

Only a few counts were recorded for this clonotype. CDR3 in amino acids: CASSLMTSGDNEQFF. DNA for the CDR3: TGTGCCAGCAGCTTAATGACTAGCGGGGACAATGAGCAGTTCTTC. V usage is TRBV7-3 and J usage is TRBJ2-1, with 11 positions matching TRBD2. There are 15 residues in the CDR3. V shed 1 base and J 5 bases; nucleotides not matched to a gene: 1. The V gene's germline CDR1 is SGHTA and CDR2 FQGTGA.

The chain employs TRBV7-2 and TRBJ2-3; 7 positions agree with TRBD2. Germline V lookup: CDR1 SGHTA, CDR2 FQGNSA. This CDR3 spans 16 amino acids. Losses at the gene ends were 6 bases for V and 1 base for J; bases not matched to a gene: 10. CDR3 protein: CASRSLPRGGTDTQYF. The CDR3 DNA reads TGTGCCAGCAGATCTCTCCCACGGGGGGGCACAGATACGCAGTATTTT. Using reference TRBV7-2 and TRBJ2-3 for the parts outside the CDR3, the full variable domain is GAGVSQSPSNKVTEKGKDVELRCDPISGHTALYWYRQSLGQGLEFLIYFQGNSAPDKSGLPSDRFSAERTGGSVSTLTIQRTQQEDSAVYLCASRSLPRGGTDTQYFGPGTRLTVL.

In its sample, this clonotype was seen a few times. The rearrangement joins TRBV20-1 to TRBJ2-5; 7 nucleotides agree with TRBD1. The germline V gene has CDR1 DFQATT and CDR2 SNEGSKA (reference sequence). This CDR3 region has 13 residues. With 7 bases clipped from V and 4 bases from J, the junction kept 9 bases outside the gene matches. The CDR3 coding sequence is TGCAGTGAGGGGGCGCGGGTGGGAGAGACCCAGTACTTC. This codes for CSEGARVGETQYF.

CDR3 in DNA: TGTGCCAGCAGCCAAGGTTACGGGGCCCCCGGCGAGCAGTTCTTC. Protein: CASSQGYGAPGEQFF. The chain joins TRBV3-1 to TRBJ2-1, with D perhaps being TRBD1 or TRBD2 (5 bases each). Germline assignment: CDR1 LGHDT and CDR2 YNNKEL (reference sequence). Trimming stripped 1 base from V and 10 bases from J, with 17 bases between. The CDR3 has 15 amino acids.

J is TRBJ1-5 and V is TRBV15, with 7 positions matching TRBD1. The germline V gene has CDR1 LNHNV and CDR2 YYDKDF (reference sequence). J lost 6 bases, V lost 0 bases, and 2 bases had no gene match. The CDR3 has 14 residues. As DNA, the CDR3 is TGTGCCACCAGCAGAGACAGGGGGTCTCAGCCCCAGCATTTT. Protein product: CATSRDRGSQPQHF.

The chain has TRBV29-1 and TRBJ1-2; D is undetermined. The CDR3 extends over 15 amino acids. V was shortened by 0 bases and J by 6 bases, with 17 bases between the two germline ends. CDR1 is SQVTM, CDR2 ANQGSEA, per germline. CDR3 nucleotides: TGCAGCGTTGAAGAGTGGGGAGGAAGAGGAGATGGCTACACCTTC. It is translated as CSVEEWGGRGDGYTF.

This clonotype has a handful of counts. This CDR3 reads CASSVEGPYEQYF. The CDR3 DNA sequence: TGTGCCAGCAGTGTGGAGGGGCCCTACGAGCAGTACTTC. V gene TRBV7-9 combines with J gene TRBJ2-7; D is perhaps TRBD2 (6 bases). CDR3 length: 13 residues. The V gene's germline CDR1 is SEHNR and CDR2 FQNEAQ (reference sequence). Between the trimmed V and J ends, which lost 6 bases and 2 bases, there was a span of 11 bases.

The chain has TRBV9 and TRBJ2-3; TRBD2 agrees at 8 bases. V trimming: 2 bases; J trimming: 0 bases; junction bases outside the gene matches: 2. CDR3 length equals 15 residues. The germline CDR1 and CDR2 sequences are SGDLS and YYNGEE. The CDR3 region is CASSVQRGSTDTQYF. The DNA for the CDR3 is TGTGCCAGCAGCGTTCAGCGGGGGAGCACAGATACGCAGTATTTT.

V is TRBV6-2 or TRBV6-3 and J is TRBJ2-7; D may be TRBD2 (6 bases). Trimming pared 5 bases from V and 2 bases from J, leaving 13 bases between. This CDR3 has 14 residues. Germline CDR1 is MNHEY and CDR2 is SVGEGT. The CDR3 region is CASSRGLTTYEQYF. CDR3 nucleotides: TGTGCCAGCAGTCGAGGACTAACCACCTACGAGCAGTACTTC.

The chain carries TRBV5-1 and TRBJ2-5; 9 bases line up with TRBD1. Germline trimming cut 3 bases from V and 5 bases from J; bases unmatched to any gene: 8. The V gene's germline CDR1 is SGHRS and CDR2 YFSETQ. The CDR3 sequence is 15 residues long. The CDR3 sequence is CASSSNRGQVETQYF. The CDR3 DNA is TGCGCCAGCAGCTCAAACAGGGGGCAGGTGGAGACCCAGTACTTC.

The rearrangement joins TRBV10-3 to TRBJ2-2, with D perhaps assigned TRBD1 or TRBD2 (5 bases each). Germline CDR1 reads ENHRY; CDR2 reads SYGVKD. This CDR3 region has 13 residues. V lost 4 bases to trimming and J lost 6 bases, with 9 bases between them. The CDR3 nucleotides are TGTGCCATCAGTGTTACGGGGCCCGGGGAGCTGTTTTTT. Protein product: CAISVTGPGELFF.